Described below is a single T cell receptor (beta chain) sequence and its context. The source of the sample is a study of blood T cell repertoires in COVID-19. About the research overall: The United States, Italy and Spain supplied acute and convalescent COVID-19 samples.

The ends were cut back, 8 bases at V and 4 bases at J, with 19 bases in the middle. CDR1 and CDR2 from the germline V gene are SGHDT and YYEEEE. This CDR3 region has 14 residues. Original analysis: For nucleated cells, counts were estimated from reference gene primer amplification. Method: immunoSEQ multiplex PCR; TCRdb's copy keeps in-frame clones and lacks some. Clone size and V and J calls were adopted from that table, with D and trimming inferred from the DNA. Here the sample spans 200,000 to 250,000 clones, roughly 88% being singletons. V and J are TRBV5-6 and TRBJ2-7, with D perhaps matching TRBD1 (5 bases). Sequencing was performed on peripheral blood. This TCR was sampled from a man aged 25 to 45 who had recovered from COVID-19. CDR3 DNA: TGTGCCAGTCTAACCAACGGACAAATTTACGAGCAGTACTTC. Translation: CASLTNGQIYEQYF.